This T cell receptor (beta chain) was recorded in a study of response to subunit inactivated influenza vaccine. From the RT-PCR reads, TCRdb called clonotypes with MiXCR, one entry per CDR3 protein. The data contain 500,000 to 700,000 distinct CDR3 sequences, approximately 24% of them singletons. CDR3 length: 15 residues. The V gene's germline CDR1 is LNHNV and CDR2 YYDKDF (reference sequence). V dropped 0 bases and J dropped 4 bases, with 12 bases sitting between them. The same sample was also used in a study of T cells expressing NK-cell markers. From that paper: Making the TCR beta cDNA relied on 5'RACE template switching with UMIs. Of CD8+ T cells, roughly 1.0-8% belonged to dominant NKG2C+ clonotypes in several donors.

The chain couples TRBV15 to TRBJ2-5; maybe TRBD1 (6 bases). The sample consisted of CD4+ T cells sorted from PBMCs, taken 11 to 12 days after vaccination. The receptor was isolated from a man in his forties or fifties who received an inactivated influenza vaccine. The CDR3 loop is CATSRDPTGLETQYF. DNA of the CDR3: TGTGCCACCAGCAGAGATCCCACAGGGTTAGAGACCCAGTACTTC.